This TCR beta chain is from a study of blood T cell repertoires in COVID-19. Trimming cost V 1 base and J 3 bases, with 7 bases left between them. This CDR3 is 13 amino acids long. From germline, CDR1 is SGHRS and CDR2 YFSETQ. Original processing notes: Amplification of reference gene primers was used by the study to estimate nucleated cell counts. Sequencing used immunoSEQ multiplex PCR; TCRdb keeps in-frame clones, though not all of them. The DNA was the basis for D and trimming; V, J and clone size are from that table. Of 150,000 to 200,000 clones in the sample, roughly 80% were seen once. The source is a woman aged 80 or over with acute or convalescent COVID-19. The material sequenced was peripheral blood. V gene TRBV5-1 combines with J gene TRBJ1-1, with D perhaps TRBD1 (5 bases). This CDR3 is CASSLQQDTEAFF. CDR3 in DNA: TGCGCCAGCAGCTTGCAACAGGACACTGAAGCTTTCTTT. Looking up the rest from reference TRBV5-1 and TRBJ1-1 gives the full variable domain: KAGVTQTPRYLIKTRGQQVTLSCSPISGHRSVSWYQQTPGQGLQFLFEYFSETQRNKGNFPGRFSGRQFSNSRSEMNVSTLELGDSALYLCASSLQQDTEAFFGQGTRLTVV.